Below, one T cell receptor (beta chain) is given with its context. The target antigen is unknown. These data originate in a study of shared clonotypes between healthy human individuals. Study-wide findings and caveats: Sampling covered blood only; tissue repertoires likely differ. Sequencing depth was a factor that was expected to affect clonotype sharing among donors.

The authors distributed each subset's genomic DNA evenly over several immunoSEQ plates. Clones were read by immunoSEQ multiplex PCR, and TCRdb kept only the in-frame ones, dropping some. The sample carries some 490,000 clones, almost 80% recorded once. This CDR3 region has 13 residues. Trimming removed 0 bases at V and 6 bases at J, with 9 bases between. Per the germline V gene, CDR1 is SGDLS and CDR2 is YYNGEE. The chain recombines TRBV9 with TRBJ1-1; a weak D match, TRBD1 (6 bases). The TCR sequence derives from a woman aged 35 to 49 in good health. Some clones in this sample may be carry-over from other donors' samples. The material sequenced was PBMCs. The CDR3 loop reads CASSVVRGAEAFF. CDR3 DNA: TGTGCCAGCAGCGTAGTCAGGGGCGCTGAAGCTTTCTTT. Full variable domain (outside the CDR3, taken from reference TRBV9 and TRBJ1-1): DSGVTQTPKHLITATGQRVTLRCSPRSGDLSVYWYQQSLDQGLQFLIQYYNGEERAKGNILERFSAQQFPDLHSELNLSSLELGDSALYFCASSVVRGAEAFFGQGTRLTVV.